Listed below are T cell receptor beta chains from one sample, sequenced in a study of blood T cell repertoires in COVID-19. TCRdb's copy holds only in-frame clones and misses some; the assay was immunoSEQ multiplex PCR. The data contain tens of thousands of clones, just under 85% of them singletons. Sample: peripheral blood. The receptors originated from a man over 45 with acute or convalescent COVID-19. Each CDR3 is given without its conserved first and last residue.

j_call v_call cdr3_aa
TRBJ2-7 TRBV9 ASSVTGAQEQY
TRBJ1-2 TRBV12-3/TRBV12-4 ASSSQTGLGYT
TRBJ1-1 TRBV19 ASTFDRATEAF
TRBJ2-4 TRBV5-6 ASSYPGQNIQY
TRBJ2-7 TRBV7-9 ASSPLGQGSYEQY
TRBJ2-7 TRBV7-6 ASSSGLAGGPFSYEQY
TRBJ2-7 TRBV27 ASSLSIGTGHYEQY
TRBJ2-2 TRBV11-1 ASSLSGETGELF
TRBJ2-1 TRBV20-1 SAPRNEQF
TRBJ2-2 TRBV6-2/TRBV6-3 ASSYSHSSNTGELF
TRBJ2-1 TRBV11-3 ASSLPPTHNEQF
TRBJ1-6 TRBV21-1 ASSKREASAYNSPLH
TRBJ2-7 TRBV7-6 ASSPLLQGQSYEQY
TRBJ2-1 TRBV5-8 ASSLRLGGRNEQF
TRBJ2-7 TRBV27 ASSLGRQGAGEQY
TRBJ1-2 TRBV18 ASSRDGGDGYT
TRBJ2-3 TRBV18 ASSLTEGTDTQY
TRBJ2-5 TRBV19 ASSSVGQGVTQY